This passage covers 9 T cell receptor beta chains from one sample sequenced in a study of shared clonotypes between healthy human individuals. The naive CD8 subset, CD45RO-negative cells positively selected for CCR7, excluded terminally differentiated effector memory CD45RA+ cells. Produced via immunoSEQ multiplex PCR; TCRdb's table is partial and in-frame only. Seen here are some 2 million clones, roughly 94% observed once, and the top ten hold about 1.1%. The sample comprised naive CD8+ T cells sorted from blood. Every receptor here comes from a man younger than 35 in good health.

The chain carries TRBV6-1 and TRBJ2-6; D possibly corresponds to TRBD2 (6 bases). V lost 6 bases, J lost 4 bases, and 13 bases lay in between. This CDR3 has 15 amino acids. Germline assignment: CDR1 MNHNS and CDR2 SASEGT. CDR3 sequence reads: CASSLASSGANVLTF. CDR3 nucleotide sequence: TGTGCCAGCAGCCTAGCGTCCTCCGGGGCCAACGTCCTGACTTTC.

The rearrangement joins TRBV7-9 to TRBJ2-3; D might be TRBD2 (6 bases). Between the trimmed V and J ends, which lost 1 base and 4 bases, there was a span of 15 bases. From germline, CDR1 is SEHNR and CDR2 FQNEAQ (reference sequence). This CDR3 has 16 amino acids. The CDR3 reads CASSLVAGKGSDTQYF. DNA of the CDR3: TGTGCCAGCAGCTTAGTGGCGGGAAAAGGGTCAGATACGCAGTATTTT.

V is TRBV9 and J is TRBJ1-6, with D unclear. The CDR3 runs 13 residues. Germline V CDR1 and CDR2: SGDLS, YYNGEE. V was clipped by 4 bases and J by 8 bases, with 10 bases between them. CDR3 amino acids: CASSLDQHSPLHF. CDR3 DNA: TGTGCCAGCAGCCTAGACCAACATTCACCCCTCCACTTT.

The CDR3: CASSRLTGGSYNEQFF. DNA for the CDR3: TGTGCCAGCAGTCGCCTGACAGGGGGCTCCTACAATGAGCAGTTCTTC. The rearrangement uses TRBV28 and TRBJ2-1, with TRBD1 matching over 9 bases. The junction had 5 bases not matched to a gene; V was cut back by 5 bases and J by 0 bases. Germline CDR1 reads MDHEN; CDR2 reads SYDVKM. This CDR3 has 16 residues.

This rearrangement joins TRBV18 to TRBJ2-3, with 8 bases lining up with TRBD1. The length of the CDR3 is 15 residues. V was pared by 1 base and J by 8 bases, with 8 bases of the junction left unmatched. Looked up from germline, CDR1 is KGHSH and CDR2 is LQKENI. The CDR3 sequence is CASSPLRDRKGTQYF. In DNA form, the CDR3 reads TGTGCCAGCTCACCACTCCGGGACAGGAAAGGTACGCAGTATTTT.

The chain joins TRBV19 to TRBJ2-4, with TRBD2 matching 10 bases. Germline V gene sequence: CDR1 LNHDA, CDR2 SQIVND (reference sequence). The CDR3 totals 15 residues. The trim removed 5 bases at V and 5 bases at J, leaving 6 bases unmatched. This CDR3 reads CASSFLAGVQNIQYF. CDR3 nucleotide sequence: TGTGCCAGTAGTTTTCTAGCGGGAGTTCAAAACATTCAGTACTTC. Full variable domain (outside the CDR3, taken from reference TRBV19 and TRBJ2-4): DGGITQSPKYLFRKEGQNVTLSCEQNLNHDAMYWYRQDPGQGLRLIYYSQIVNDFQKGDIAEGYSVSREKKESFPLTVTSAQKNPTAFYLCASSFLAGVQNIQYFGAGTRLSVL.

This chain connects TRBV29-1 to TRBJ2-4, with D possibly TRBD1 on 6 matching bases. The CDR3 contains 13 residues. CDR1 is SQVTM, CDR2 ANQGSEA, per germline. Trimming shortened V by 0 bases and J by 9 bases, and 12 bases separated the two germline ends. The CDR3 here is CSVEDLDRSIQYF. In DNA, the CDR3 is TGCAGCGTTGAAGATTTAGACAGGTCCATTCAGTACTTC. The complete variable domain, with remaining parts taken from reference TRBV29-1 and TRBJ2-4, reads SAVISQKPSRDICQRGTSLTIQCQVDSQVTMMFWYRQQPGQSLTLIATANQGSEATYESGFVIDKFPISRPNLTFSTLTVSNMSPEDSSIYLCSVEDLDRSIQYFGAGTRLSVL.

V usage is TRBV5-1 and J usage is TRBJ2-7, with D possibly TRBD2 on 7 matching bases. The germline CDR1 and CDR2 sequences are SGHRS and YFSETQ. V lost 0 bases to trimming and J lost 2 bases, with 12 bases between them. The CDR3 sequence is 15 residues long. CDR3 sequence (DNA): TGCGCCAGCAGCTTGGTGGCGGGGGCAGCCTACGAGCAGTACTTC. This gives the protein CASSLVAGAAYEQYF. The full variable domain, with the rest looked up from reference TRBV5-1 and TRBJ2-7, is KAGVTQTPRYLIKTRGQQVTLSCSPISGHRSVSWYQQTPGQGLQFLFEYFSETQRNKGNFPGRFSGRQFSNSRSEMNVSTLELGDSALYLCASSLVAGAAYEQYFGPGTRLTVT.

The V call is TRBV27, the J call TRBJ2-7; D might be TRBD1 (6 bases). In germline, CDR1 is MNHEY, CDR2 SMNVEV (reference sequence). The CDR3 has 18 residues. V was pared by 3 bases and J by 5 bases, with 26 bases between. CDR3 residues: CASSFQSARDTTNDEQYF. DNA of the CDR3: TGTGCCAGCAGTTTTCAATCGGCCCGGGACACCACAAACGACGAGCAGTACTTC.